Listed below are T cell receptor beta chains from one sample, sequenced in a study of shared clonotypes between healthy human individuals. Produced via immunoSEQ multiplex PCR; TCRdb's table is partial and in-frame only. The top ten hold about 0.06% of the sample, which has some 550,000 clones, roughly 97% seen once. Sequenced material: naive CD4+ T cells sorted from blood. The origin of the receptors is a woman in her twenties or thirties in good health. Each CDR3 is given with its conserved first and last residue.

j_call | cdr3_length | v_call | cdr3_aa
TRBJ1-5 | 14 | TRBV28 | CASSSGQSHQPQHF
TRBJ2-3 | 19 | TRBV7-9 | CASSLRWTGLAKGGDTQYF
TRBJ1-3 | 14 | TRBV19 | CASSNGDSGNTIYF
TRBJ1-4 | 17 | TRBV5-4 | CASSLGNGPATNEKLFF
TRBJ2-7 | 14 | TRBV30 | CAWTEAPSSYEQYF
TRBJ1-3 | 16 | TRBV19 | CASSIPRGLSGNTIYF
TRBJ1-2 | 12 | TRBV28 | CASSSGPGGYTF
TRBJ1-5 | 13 | TRBV6-6 | CASSYSKDQPQHF
TRBJ1-1 | 14 | TRBV28 | CASSGAIEITEAFF
TRBJ2-3 | 14 | TRBV19 | CASKAQGVTDTQYF
TRBJ2-3 | 14 | TRBV4-1 | CASSLGGGADTQYF
TRBJ1-4 | 16 | TRBV5-4 | CASSWGGTGQRAKLFF
TRBJ1-1 | 15 | TRBV10-3 | CAISALSRVNTEAFF
TRBJ2-1 | 16 | TRBV6-5 | CASSYARGQWMSEQFF
TRBJ2-1 | 17 | TRBV23-1 | CASSQILGAGIYNEQFF
TRBJ2-1 | 13 | TRBV30 | CAWTSGNYNEQFF
TRBJ1-6 | 15 | TRBV5-1 | CASSLVQGLNSPLHF
TRBJ2-1 | 16 | TRBV10-1 | CASITKRRKPGSEQFF
TRBJ1-1 | 16 | TRBV5-4 | CASSLLGGRMNTEAFF
TRBJ2-7 | 14 | TRBV19 | CASSGQVDSYEQYF
TRBJ2-3 | 18 | TRBV28 | CASSLEEGLAGGRDTQYF
TRBJ2-2 | 13 | TRBV28 | CASSLRYTGELFF
TRBJ2-6 | 15 | TRBV5-6 | CASSSYSSGANVLTF
TRBJ2-7 | 13 | TRBV28 | CASRGQGPYEQYF
TRBJ2-7 | 13 | TRBV28 | CASRTANSYEQYF
TRBJ2-2 | 15 | TRBV11-3 | CASTLLREFTGELFF
TRBJ2-1 | 14 | TRBV19 | CASSITEGYNEQFF
TRBJ1-3 | 14 | TRBV28 | CASSPGQGGNTIYF
TRBJ2-3 | 14 | TRBV9 | CASSVLAGADTQYF
TRBJ2-3 | 14 | TRBV5-1 | CASSSGQGADTQYF
TRBJ2-1 | 15 | TRBV19 | CASKSGGGSYNEQFF
TRBJ1-1 | 13 | TRBV28 | CARRQRMNTEAFF
TRBJ2-7 | 13 | TRBV5-1 | CASSPDRGYEQYF
TRBJ1-4 | 14 | TRBV28 | CASSGDGVSEKLFF
TRBJ1-5 | 14 | TRBV5-1 | CASSSGDSNQPQHF
TRBJ2-3 | 14 | TRBV27 | CASSFSGRKDTQYF
TRBJ1-2 | 13 | TRBV6-5 | CASRSWEGEVYTF
TRBJ1-2 | 15 | TRBV7-6 | CASSLATGADYGYTF
TRBJ2-7 | 17 | TRBV4-2 | CASSQGASGRGLYEQYF
TRBJ2-7 | 12 | TRBV7-9 | CASSPQGGEQYF
TRBJ2-5 | 17 | TRBV27 | CASSLRGGLADQETQYF